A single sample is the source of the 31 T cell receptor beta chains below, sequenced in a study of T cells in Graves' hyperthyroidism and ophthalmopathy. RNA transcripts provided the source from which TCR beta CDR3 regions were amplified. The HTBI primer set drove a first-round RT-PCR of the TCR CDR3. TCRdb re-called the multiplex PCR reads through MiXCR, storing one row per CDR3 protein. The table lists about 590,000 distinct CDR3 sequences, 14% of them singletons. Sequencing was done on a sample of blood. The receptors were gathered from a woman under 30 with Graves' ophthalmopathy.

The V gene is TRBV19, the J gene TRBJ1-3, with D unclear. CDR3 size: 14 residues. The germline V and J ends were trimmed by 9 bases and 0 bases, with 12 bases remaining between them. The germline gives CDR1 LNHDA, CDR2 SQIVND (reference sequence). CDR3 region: CASLTEASGNTIYF. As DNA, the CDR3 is TGTGCCAGCCTGACGGAAGCCTCTGGAAACACCATATATTTT.

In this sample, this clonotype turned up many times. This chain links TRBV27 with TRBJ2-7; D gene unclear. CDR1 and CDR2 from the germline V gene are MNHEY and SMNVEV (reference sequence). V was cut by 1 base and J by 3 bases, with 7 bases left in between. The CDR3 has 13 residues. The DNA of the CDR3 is TGTGCCAGCAGTTTATTGGGGAACTACGAGCAGTACTTC. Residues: CASSLLGNYEQYF.

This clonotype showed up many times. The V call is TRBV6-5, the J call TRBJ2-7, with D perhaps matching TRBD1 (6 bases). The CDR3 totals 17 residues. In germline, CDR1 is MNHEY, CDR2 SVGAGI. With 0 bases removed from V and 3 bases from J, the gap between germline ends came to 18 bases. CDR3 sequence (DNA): TGTGCCAGCAGTTACTCGAGGGCTAGGACAGTGCTCTACGAGCAGTACTTC. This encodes CASSYSRARTVLYEQYF.

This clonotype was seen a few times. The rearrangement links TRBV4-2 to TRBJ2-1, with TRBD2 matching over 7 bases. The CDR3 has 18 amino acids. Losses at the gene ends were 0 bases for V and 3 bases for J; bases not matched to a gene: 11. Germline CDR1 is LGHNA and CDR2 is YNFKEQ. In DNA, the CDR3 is TGTGCCAGCAGCCAAGATATCCAGGGACGCGGGAGCTACAATGAGCAGTTCTTC. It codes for CASSQDIQGRGSYNEQFF.

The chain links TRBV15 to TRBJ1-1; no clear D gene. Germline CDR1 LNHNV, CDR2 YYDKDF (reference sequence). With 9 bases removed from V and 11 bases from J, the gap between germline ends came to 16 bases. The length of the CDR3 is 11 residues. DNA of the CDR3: TGTGCCACTAGCGCGGCAACCTTGGCTTTCTTT. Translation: CATSAATLAFF.

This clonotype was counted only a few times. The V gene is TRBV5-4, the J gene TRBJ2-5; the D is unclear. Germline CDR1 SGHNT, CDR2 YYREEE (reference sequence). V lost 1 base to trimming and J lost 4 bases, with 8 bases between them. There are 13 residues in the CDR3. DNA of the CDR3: TGTGCCAGCAGCTTGACGTCCGGAGAGACCCAGTACTTC. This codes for CASSLTSGETQYF.

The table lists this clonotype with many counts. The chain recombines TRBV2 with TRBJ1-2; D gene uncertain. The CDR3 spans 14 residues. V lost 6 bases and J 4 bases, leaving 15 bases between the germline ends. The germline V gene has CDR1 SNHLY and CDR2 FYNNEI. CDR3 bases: TGTGCCAGCAGCCCCCCTCGTCGGGTCTATGGCTACACCTTC. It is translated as CASSPPRRVYGYTF. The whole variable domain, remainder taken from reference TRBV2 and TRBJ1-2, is EPEVTQTPSHQVTQMGQEVILRCVPISNHLYFYWYRQILGQKVEFLVSFYNNEISEKSEIFDDQFSVERPDGSNFTLKIRSTKLEDSAMYFCASSPPRRVYGYTFGSGTRLTVV.

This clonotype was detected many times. Here the CDR3 reads CASSLSVNMNTEAFF. CDR3 nucleotide sequence: TGTGCCAGCAGTTTATCTGTTAACATGAACACTGAAGCTTTCTTT. The chain uses TRBV27 and TRBJ1-1; D is uncertain. The CDR3 is 15 residues long. Germline CDR1 is MNHEY and CDR2 is SMNVEV (reference sequence). V dropped 0 bases and J dropped 0 bases, with 8 bases sitting between them.

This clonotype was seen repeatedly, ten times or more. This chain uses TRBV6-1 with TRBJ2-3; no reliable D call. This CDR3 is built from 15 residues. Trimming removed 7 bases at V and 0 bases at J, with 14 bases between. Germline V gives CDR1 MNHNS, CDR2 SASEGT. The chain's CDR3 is CASKELPSSTDTQYF. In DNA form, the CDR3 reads TGTGCCAGCAAGGAGTTGCCCTCTAGCACAGATACGCAGTATTTT.

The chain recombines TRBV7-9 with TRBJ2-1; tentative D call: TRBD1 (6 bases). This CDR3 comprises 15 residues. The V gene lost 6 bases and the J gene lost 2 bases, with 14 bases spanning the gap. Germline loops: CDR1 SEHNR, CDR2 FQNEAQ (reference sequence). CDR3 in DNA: TGTGCCAGCAGTCCAAAACAGGGCACCTACAATGAGCAGTTCTTC. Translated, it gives CASSPKQGTYNEQFF.

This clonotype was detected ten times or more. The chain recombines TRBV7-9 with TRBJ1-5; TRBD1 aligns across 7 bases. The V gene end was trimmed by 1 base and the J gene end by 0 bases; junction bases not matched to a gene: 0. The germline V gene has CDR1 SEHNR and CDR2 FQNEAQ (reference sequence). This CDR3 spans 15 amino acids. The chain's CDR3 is CASSLGDSSNQPQHF. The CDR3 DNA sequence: TGTGCCAGCAGCTTAGGGGACAGTAGCAATCAGCCCCAGCATTTT.

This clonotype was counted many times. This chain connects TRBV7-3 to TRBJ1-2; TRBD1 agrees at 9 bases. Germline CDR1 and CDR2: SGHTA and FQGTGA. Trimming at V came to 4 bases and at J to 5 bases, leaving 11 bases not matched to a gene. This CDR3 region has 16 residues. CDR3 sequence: CASSYITGGDRYGYTF. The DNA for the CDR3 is TGTGCCAGCAGCTACATTACAGGGGGCGATCGGTATGGCTACACCTTC.

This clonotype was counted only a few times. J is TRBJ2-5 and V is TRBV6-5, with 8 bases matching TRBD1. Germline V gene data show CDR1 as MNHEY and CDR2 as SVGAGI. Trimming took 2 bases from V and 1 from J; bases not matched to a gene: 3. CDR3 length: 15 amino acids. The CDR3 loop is CASSYGTGSQETQYF. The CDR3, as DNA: TGTGCCAGCAGTTACGGGACAGGATCCCAAGAGACCCAGTACTTC.

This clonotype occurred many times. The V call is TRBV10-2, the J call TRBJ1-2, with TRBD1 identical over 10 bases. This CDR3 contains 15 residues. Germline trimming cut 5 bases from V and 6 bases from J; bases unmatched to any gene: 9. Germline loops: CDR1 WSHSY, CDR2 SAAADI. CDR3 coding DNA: TGCGCCAGCAGTCCTCTGGACAGGGGGGGACATGGCTACACCTTC. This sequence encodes CASSPLDRGGHGYTF.

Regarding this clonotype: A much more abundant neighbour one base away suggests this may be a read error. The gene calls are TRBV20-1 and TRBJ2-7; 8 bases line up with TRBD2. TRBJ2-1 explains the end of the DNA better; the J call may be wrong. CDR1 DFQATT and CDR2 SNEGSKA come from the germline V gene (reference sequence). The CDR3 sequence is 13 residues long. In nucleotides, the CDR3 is TGCAGTGCTAGATTACTAGCGGCCTACGAGCAGTTCTTC. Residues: CSARLLAAYEQFF.

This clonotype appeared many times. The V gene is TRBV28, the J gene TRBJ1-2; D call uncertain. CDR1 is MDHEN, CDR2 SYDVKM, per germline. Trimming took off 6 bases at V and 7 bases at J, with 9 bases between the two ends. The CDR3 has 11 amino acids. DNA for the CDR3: TGTGCCAGCAGCCAAAGAATTGGCTACACCTTC. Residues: CASSQRIGYTF.

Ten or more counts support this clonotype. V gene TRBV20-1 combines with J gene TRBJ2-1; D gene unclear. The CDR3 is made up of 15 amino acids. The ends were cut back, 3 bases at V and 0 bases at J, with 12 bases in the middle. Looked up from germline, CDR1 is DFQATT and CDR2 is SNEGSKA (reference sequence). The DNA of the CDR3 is TGCAGTGCTAGGGTCCTGATGACCTCCTACAATGAGCAGTTCTTC. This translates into CSARVLMTSYNEQFF.

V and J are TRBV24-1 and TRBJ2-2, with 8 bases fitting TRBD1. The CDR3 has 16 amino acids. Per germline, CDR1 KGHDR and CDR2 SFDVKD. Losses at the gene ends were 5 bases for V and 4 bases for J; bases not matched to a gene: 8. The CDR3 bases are TGTGCCACCAGTGCCCTTGCAGGGACAGGCACCGGGGAGCTGTTTTTT. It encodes CATSALAGTGTGELFF.

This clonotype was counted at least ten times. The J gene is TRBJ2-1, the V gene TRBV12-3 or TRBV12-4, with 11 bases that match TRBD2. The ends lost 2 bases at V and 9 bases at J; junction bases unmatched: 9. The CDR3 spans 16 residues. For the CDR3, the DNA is TGTGCCAGCAGTTTACAACTAGCGGGAGTTCGGGCTGAGCAGTTCTTC. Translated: CASSLQLAGVRAEQFF.

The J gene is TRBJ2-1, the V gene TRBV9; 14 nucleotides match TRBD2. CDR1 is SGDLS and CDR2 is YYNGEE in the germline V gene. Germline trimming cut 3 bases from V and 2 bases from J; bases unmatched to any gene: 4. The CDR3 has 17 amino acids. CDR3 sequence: CASSEGTSGSAYNEQFF. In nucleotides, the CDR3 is TGTGCCAGCAGCGAGGGGACTAGCGGGAGCGCCTACAATGAGCAGTTCTTC.

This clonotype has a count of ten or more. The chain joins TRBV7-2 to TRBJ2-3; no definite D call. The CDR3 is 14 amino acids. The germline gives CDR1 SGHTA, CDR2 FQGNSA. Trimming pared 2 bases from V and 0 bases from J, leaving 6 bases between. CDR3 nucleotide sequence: TGTGCCAGCAGCTTAACGGCGAGCACAGATACGCAGTATTTT. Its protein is CASSLTASTDTQYF.

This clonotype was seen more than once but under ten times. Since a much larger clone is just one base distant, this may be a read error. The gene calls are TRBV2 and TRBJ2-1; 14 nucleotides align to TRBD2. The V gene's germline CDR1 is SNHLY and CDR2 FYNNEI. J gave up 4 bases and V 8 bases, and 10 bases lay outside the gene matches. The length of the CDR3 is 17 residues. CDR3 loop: CASARGTSGGLYNEQFF. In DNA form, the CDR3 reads TGTGCCAGCGCCAGAGGGACTAGCGGGGGCCTTTACAATGAGCAGTTCTTC.

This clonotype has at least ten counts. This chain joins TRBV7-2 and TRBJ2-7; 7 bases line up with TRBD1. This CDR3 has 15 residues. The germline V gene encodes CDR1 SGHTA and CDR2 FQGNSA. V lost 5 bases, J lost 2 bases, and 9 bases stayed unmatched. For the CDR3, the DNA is TGTGCCAGCAGCCAGGGGGTGACAGATACCTACGAGCAGTACTTC. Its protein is CASSQGVTDTYEQYF.

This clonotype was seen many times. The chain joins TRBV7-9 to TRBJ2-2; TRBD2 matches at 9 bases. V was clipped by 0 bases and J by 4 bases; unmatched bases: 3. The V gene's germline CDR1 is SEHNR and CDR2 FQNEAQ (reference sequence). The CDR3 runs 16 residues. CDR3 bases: TGTGCCAGCAGCTTAGCTGGAGCGGGAGGCACCGGGGAGCTGTTTTTT. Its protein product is CASSLAGAGGTGELFF.

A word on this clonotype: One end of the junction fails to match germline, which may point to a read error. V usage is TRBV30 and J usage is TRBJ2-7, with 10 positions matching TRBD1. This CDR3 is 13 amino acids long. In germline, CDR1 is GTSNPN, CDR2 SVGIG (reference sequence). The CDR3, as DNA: TGTGCCTGGGCGGGACAGGGGTACTACGAGCAGCACTTC. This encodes CAWAGQGYYEQHF. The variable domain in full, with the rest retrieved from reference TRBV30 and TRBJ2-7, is SQTIHQWPATLVQPVGSPLSLECTVEGTSNPNLYWYRQAAGRGLQLLFYSVGIGQISSEVPQNLSASRPQDRQFILSSKKLLLSDSGFYLCAWAGQGYYEQHFGPGTRLTVT.

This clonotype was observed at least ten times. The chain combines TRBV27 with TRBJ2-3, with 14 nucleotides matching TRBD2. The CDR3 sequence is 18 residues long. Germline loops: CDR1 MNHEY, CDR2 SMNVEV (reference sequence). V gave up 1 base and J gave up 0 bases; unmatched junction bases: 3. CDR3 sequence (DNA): TGTGCCAGCAGTTTATTGGGGACTAGCGGGAGTAGCACAGATACGCAGTATTTT. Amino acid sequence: CASSLLGTSGSSTDTQYF.

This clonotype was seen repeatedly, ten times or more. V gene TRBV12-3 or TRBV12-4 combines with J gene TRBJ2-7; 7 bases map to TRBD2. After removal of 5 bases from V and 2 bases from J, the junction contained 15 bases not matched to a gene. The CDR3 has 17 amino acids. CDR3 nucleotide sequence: TGTGCCAGCAGTGCAGGACGAGAAATGGGGGGGGCCTACGAGCAGTACTTC. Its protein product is CASSAGREMGGAYEQYF.

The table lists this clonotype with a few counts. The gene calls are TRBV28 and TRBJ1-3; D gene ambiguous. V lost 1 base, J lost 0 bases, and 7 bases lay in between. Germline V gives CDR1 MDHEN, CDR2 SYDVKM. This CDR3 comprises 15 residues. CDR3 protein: CASSLSRLSGNTIYF. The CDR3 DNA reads TGTGCCAGCAGTTTATCAAGACTCTCTGGAAACACCATATATTTT.

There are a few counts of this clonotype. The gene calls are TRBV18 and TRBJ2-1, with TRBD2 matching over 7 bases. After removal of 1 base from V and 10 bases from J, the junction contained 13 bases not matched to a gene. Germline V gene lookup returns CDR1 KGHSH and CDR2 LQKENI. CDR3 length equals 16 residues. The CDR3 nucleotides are TGTGCCAGCTCACCACGACTAGCCTTTTTTCTTTGGGAGCAGTTCTTC. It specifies CASSPRLAFFLWEQFF.

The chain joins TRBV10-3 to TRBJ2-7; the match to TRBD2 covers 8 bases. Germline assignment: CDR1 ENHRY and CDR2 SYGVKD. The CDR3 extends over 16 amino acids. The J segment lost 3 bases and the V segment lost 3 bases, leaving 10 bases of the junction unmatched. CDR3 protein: CAISEGGSAGVYEQYF. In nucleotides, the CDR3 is TGTGCCATCAGTGAAGGGGGATCAGCGGGAGTCTACGAGCAGTACTTC.

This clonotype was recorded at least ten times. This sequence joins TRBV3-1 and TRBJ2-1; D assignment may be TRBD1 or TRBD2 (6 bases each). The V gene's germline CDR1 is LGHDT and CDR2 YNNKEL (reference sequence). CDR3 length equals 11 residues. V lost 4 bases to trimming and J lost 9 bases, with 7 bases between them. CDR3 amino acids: CASSRGAEQFF. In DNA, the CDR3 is TGTGCCAGCAGCCGGGGGGCTGAGCAGTTCTTC.